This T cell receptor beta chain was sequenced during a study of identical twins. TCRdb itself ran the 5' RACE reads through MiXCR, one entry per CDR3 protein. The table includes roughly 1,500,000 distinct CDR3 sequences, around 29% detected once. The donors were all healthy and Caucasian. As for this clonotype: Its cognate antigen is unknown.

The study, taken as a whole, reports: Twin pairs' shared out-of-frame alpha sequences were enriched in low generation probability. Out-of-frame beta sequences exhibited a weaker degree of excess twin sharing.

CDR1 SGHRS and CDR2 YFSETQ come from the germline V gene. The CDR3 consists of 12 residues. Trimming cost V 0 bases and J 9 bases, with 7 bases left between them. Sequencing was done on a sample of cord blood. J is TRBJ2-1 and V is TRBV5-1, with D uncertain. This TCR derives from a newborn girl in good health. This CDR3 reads CASSLDMGEQFF. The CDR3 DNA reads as TGCGCCAGCAGCTTGGACATGGGTGAGCAGTTCTTC.